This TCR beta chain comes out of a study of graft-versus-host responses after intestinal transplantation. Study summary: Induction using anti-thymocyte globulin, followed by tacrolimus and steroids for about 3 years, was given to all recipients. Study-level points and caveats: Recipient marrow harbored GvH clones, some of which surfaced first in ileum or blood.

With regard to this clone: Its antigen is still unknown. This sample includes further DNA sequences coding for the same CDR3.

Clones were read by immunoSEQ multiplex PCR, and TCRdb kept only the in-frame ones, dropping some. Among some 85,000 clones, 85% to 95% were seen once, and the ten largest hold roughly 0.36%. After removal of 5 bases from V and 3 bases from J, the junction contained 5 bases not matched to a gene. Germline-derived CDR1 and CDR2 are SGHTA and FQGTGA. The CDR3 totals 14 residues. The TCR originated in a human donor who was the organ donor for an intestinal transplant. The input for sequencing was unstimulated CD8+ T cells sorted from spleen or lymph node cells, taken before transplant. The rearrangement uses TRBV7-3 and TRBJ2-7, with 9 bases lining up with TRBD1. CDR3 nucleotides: TGTGCCAGCAGCCCGGGGACAGGGAACTACGAGCAGTACTTC. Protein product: CASSPGTGNYEQYF.